The T cell receptor (beta chain) described here comes from a study of blood T cell repertoires in COVID-19. CDR3 length equals 18 residues. The V end was cut by 3 bases, the J end by 0 bases, with 16 bases between. Per germline, CDR1 SGHKS and CDR2 YYEKEE (reference sequence). The data were produced by immunoSEQ multiplex PCR, yet TCRdb's version contains in-frame clones alone and is incomplete. Among about 130,000 clones, about nine tenths were seen once, and the ten largest hold about 9.4%. The clonotype comes from a man aged 45-65 years with acute or convalescent COVID-19. This chain uses TRBV5-5 with TRBJ2-6; tentative D call: TRBD1 (5 bases). Material: peripheral blood. CDR3 DNA sequence: TGTGCCAGCAGCTGGATCTCGGACACGATCTCTGGGGCCAACGTCCTGACTTTC. Its protein product is CASSWISDTISGANVLTF.